The source of this T cell receptor beta chain is a study of neurological immune-mediated disorders. Overall study results and limits: The authors found no clinical or MRI feature associated with the multiple sclerosis repertoire cluster.

This CDR3 spans 14 amino acids. Trimming took 0 bases from V and 8 from J, leaving 10 bases between them. CDR1 is LGHDT and CDR2 is YNNKEL in the germline V gene (reference sequence). TCRdb re-derived calls from the 5' RACE reads in MiXCR, one entry per CDR3 protein. The sample includes roughly 28,000 distinct CDR3 sequences, 2.5% to 4% seen only once; the top ten take around 7.1%. On this clonotype: What it binds is unknown.

This TCR was recovered from a woman aged 30 to 39 with multiple sclerosis. The specimen sequenced was PBMCs. V gene TRBV3-1 combines with J gene TRBJ2-2, with D perhaps assigned TRBD1 or TRBD2 (5 bases each). The CDR3 region has the DNA TGTGCCAGCAGCCAAGATTCCGGGACGGGGGAGCTGTTTTTT. It codes for CASSQDSGTGELFF.